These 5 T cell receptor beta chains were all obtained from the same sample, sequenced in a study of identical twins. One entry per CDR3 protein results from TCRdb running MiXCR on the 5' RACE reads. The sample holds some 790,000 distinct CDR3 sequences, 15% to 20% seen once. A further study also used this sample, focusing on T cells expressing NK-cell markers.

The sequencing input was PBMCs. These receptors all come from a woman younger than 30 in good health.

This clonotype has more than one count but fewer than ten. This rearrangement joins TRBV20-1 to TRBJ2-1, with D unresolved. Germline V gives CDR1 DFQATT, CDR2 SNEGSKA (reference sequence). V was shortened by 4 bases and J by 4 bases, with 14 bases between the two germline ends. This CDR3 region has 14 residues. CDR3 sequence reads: CSATLNTVYNEQFF. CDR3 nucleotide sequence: TGCAGTGCTACACTCAATACGGTGTACAATGAGCAGTTCTTC.

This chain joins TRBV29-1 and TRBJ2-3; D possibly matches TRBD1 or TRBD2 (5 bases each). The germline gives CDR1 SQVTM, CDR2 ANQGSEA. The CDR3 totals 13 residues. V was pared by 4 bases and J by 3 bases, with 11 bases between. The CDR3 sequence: CSVGQGETDTQYF. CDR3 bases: TGCAGCGTTGGGCAGGGAGAGACAGATACGCAGTATTTT.

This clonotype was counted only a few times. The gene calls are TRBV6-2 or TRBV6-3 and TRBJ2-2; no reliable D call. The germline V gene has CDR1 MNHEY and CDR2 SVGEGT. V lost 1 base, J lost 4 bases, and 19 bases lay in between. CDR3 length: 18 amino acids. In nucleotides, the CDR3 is TGTGCCAGCAGTTACTTTCCCAAGGGCTACCAGGTCACCGGGGAGCTGTTTTTT. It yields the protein CASSYFPKGYQVTGELFF.

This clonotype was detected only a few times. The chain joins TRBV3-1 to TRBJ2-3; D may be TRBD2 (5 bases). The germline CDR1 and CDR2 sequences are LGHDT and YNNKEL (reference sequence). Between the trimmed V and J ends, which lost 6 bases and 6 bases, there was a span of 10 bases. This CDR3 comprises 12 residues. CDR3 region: CASRQRGDTQYF. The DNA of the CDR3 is TGTGCCAGCAGACAGCGAGGGGATACGCAGTATTTT.

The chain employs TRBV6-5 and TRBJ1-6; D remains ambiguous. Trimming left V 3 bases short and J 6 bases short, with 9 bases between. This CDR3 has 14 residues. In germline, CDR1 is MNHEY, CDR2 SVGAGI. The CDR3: CASSYLEPNSPLHF. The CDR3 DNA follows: TGTGCCAGCAGTTATTTGGAGCCTAATTCACCCCTCCACTTT.